Following are 15 T cell receptor beta chains from one sample sequenced in a study of cytomegalovirus exposure and HLA in healthy donors. The PCR employed 60 Vbeta primers together with 13 Jbeta primers. This table comes from immunoSEQ multiplex PCR, and its TCRdb copy is limited to in-frame clones, with some not included. The sample lists around 92,000 clones, roughly 74% occurring once. Sequences were obtained from PBMCs. Receptors originate from a woman aged 70-85 years in good health and CMV-seropositive.

The chain has TRBV6-4 and TRBJ1-1; perhaps TRBD1 as D (5 bases). Per the germline V gene, CDR1 is MRHNA and CDR2 is SNTAGT. The CDR3 totals 13 residues. The ends were cut back, 3 bases at V and 8 bases at J, with 13 bases in the middle. This CDR3 is CASSDNYRKEAFF. The CDR3 DNA sequence: TGTGCCAGCAGTGATAATTACAGGAAAGAAGCTTTCTTT.

The V and J genes are TRBV28 and TRBJ1-1; TRBD1 is a possible D gene (5 bases). Deletions cut 0 bases from V and 2 bases from J, with 7 bases between. This CDR3 is 14 amino acids long. The germline CDR1 and CDR2 sequences are MDHEN and SYDVKM. Here the CDR3 DNA reads TGTGCCAGCAGTTTATGGGACACTAACACTGAAGCTTTCTTT. Translation: CASSLWDTNTEAFF.

V gene TRBV6-6 combines with J gene TRBJ2-2, with D perhaps matching TRBD1 (5 bases). The CDR3 has 13 amino acids. Germline values: CDR1 MNHNY, CDR2 SVGAGI (reference sequence). The V gene lost 2 bases and the J gene lost 5 bases, with 6 bases spanning the gap. CDR3 residues: CASSYGATGELFF. The CDR3 DNA reads as TGTGCCAGCAGTTACGGGGCAACCGGGGAGCTGTTTTTT.

The V call is TRBV7-9, the J call TRBJ1-5; possible D gene TRBD1, 6 bases. This CDR3 is 16 amino acids long. Germline V gene data show CDR1 as SEHNR and CDR2 as FQNEAQ (reference sequence). V lost 1 base and J 5 bases, leaving 15 bases between the germline ends. The CDR3 DNA follows: TGTGCCAGCAGCTTAGGGACAGCGGGAAAATATCAGCCCCAGCATTTT. The encoded protein is CASSLGTAGKYQPQHF.

This sequence joins TRBV28 and TRBJ2-7, with a tentative D call TRBD2 (5 bases). The CDR3 totals 16 residues. Between the trimmed V and J ends, which lost 4 bases and 0 bases, there was a span of 16 bases. Per the germline V gene, CDR1 is MDHEN and CDR2 is SYDVKM. The CDR3 sequence: CASSSSGLGSSYEQYF. Written as DNA, the CDR3 is TGTGCCAGCAGTTCCTCAGGACTGGGAAGCTCCTACGAGCAGTACTTC.

This chain joins TRBV7-3 and TRBJ2-5, with 8 positions matching TRBD2. The CDR3 has 15 residues. J gave up 0 bases and V 5 bases, and 5 bases lay outside the gene matches. Germline V gene data show CDR1 as SGHTA and CDR2 as FQGTGA. The DNA for the CDR3 is TGTGCCAGCAGCACTAGCGGAGGGAACCAAGAGACCCAGTACTTC. This translates into CASSTSGGNQETQYF.

The chain couples TRBV5-5 to TRBJ2-5; D possibly corresponds to TRBD1 (7 bases). The CDR3 contains 18 residues. Germline V gene data show CDR1 as SGHKS and CDR2 as YYEKEE (reference sequence). Deletions cut 5 bases from V and 5 bases from J, with 28 bases between. CDR3 amino acids: CASRLTYQDRVLAETQYF. The CDR3, as DNA: TGTGCCAGCAGACTAACATACCAAGACAGGGTGCTAGCGGAGACCCAGTACTTC.

This rearrangement joins TRBV30 to TRBJ2-1; 7 positions agree with TRBD2. The CDR3 consists of 13 residues. Trimming took 0 bases from V and 6 from J; bases not matched to a gene: 2. The germline V gene encodes CDR1 GTSNPN and CDR2 SVGIG (reference sequence). The CDR3 loop is CAWSVLAANEQFF. The CDR3 nucleotides read TGTGCCTGGAGTGTCCTAGCGGCCAATGAGCAGTTCTTC.

This clone showed up just once. The chain employs TRBV5-4 and TRBJ2-2; 13 nucleotides align to TRBD2. The germline gives CDR1 SGHNT, CDR2 YYREEE (reference sequence). V dropped 4 bases and J dropped 3; count of bases not matched to a gene: 6. CDR3 length: 17 residues. DNA for the CDR3: TGTGCCAGCAGCCCCACTAGCGGGGGGGCCCACACCGGGGAGCTGTTTTTT. As protein: CASSPTSGGAHTGELFF.

This rearrangement joins TRBV6-6 to TRBJ1-1, with 8 bases identical to TRBD1. The J segment lost 0 bases and the V segment lost 8 bases, leaving 11 bases of the junction unmatched. The CDR3 is made up of 16 amino acids. CDR1 and CDR2 from the germline V gene are MNHNY and SVGAGI (reference sequence). The DNA for the CDR3 is TGTGCCAGCGGGGGCGTCAGGGGGCTTATGAACACTGAAGCTTTCTTT. Its protein is CASGGVRGLMNTEAFF.

The rearrangement uses TRBV2 and TRBJ2-5, with D unclear. There are 12 residues in the CDR3. Trimming left V 3 bases short and J 2 bases short, with 4 bases between. The germline CDR1 and CDR2 sequences are SNHLY and FYNNEI. In nucleotides, the CDR3 is TGTGCCAGCAGTGAGCGACAAGAGACCCAGTACTTC. Translated: CASSERQETQYF.

The chain is built from TRBV2 and TRBJ1-2; D remains ambiguous. V shed 3 bases and J shed 10 bases, with 12 bases lying between them. CDR3 length: 12 residues. Germline V gene data show CDR1 as SNHLY and CDR2 as FYNNEI. The CDR3 sequence: CASSDDGLFYTF. CDR3 nucleotides: TGTGCCAGCAGTGATGACGGACTCTTCTACACCTTC.

V gene TRBV28 combines with J gene TRBJ1-5, with 9 positions matching TRBD1. CDR1 MDHEN and CDR2 SYDVKM come from the germline V gene. The length of the CDR3 is 15 residues. J lost 9 bases, V lost 2 bases, and 8 bases had no gene match. CDR3: CASSLRTGDYWPQHF. As DNA, the CDR3 is TGTGCCAGCAGTTTAAGGACAGGGGACTATTGGCCCCAGCATTTT.

V gene TRBV7-9 combines with J gene TRBJ2-1; TRBD2 matches at 13 bases. This CDR3 is built from 16 residues. J was trimmed by 2 bases and V by 7 bases; bases with no gene match: 5. Per the germline V gene, CDR1 is SEHNR and CDR2 is FQNEAQ (reference sequence). This CDR3 is CASTGGLAGPYNEQFF. In DNA, the CDR3 is TGTGCCAGCACCGGGGGACTAGCGGGACCCTACAATGAGCAGTTCTTC. Full variable domain (remainder filled in from reference TRBV7-9 and TRBJ2-1): DTGVSQNPRHKITKRGQNVTFRCDPISEHNRLYWYRQTLGQGPEFLTYFQNEAQLEKSRLLSDRFSAERPKGSFSTLEIQRTEQGDSAMYLCASTGGLAGPYNEQFFGPGTRLTVL.

The V gene is TRBV19, the J gene TRBJ2-3; possible D gene TRBD2, 6 bases. The CDR3 has 16 amino acids. The V and J ends lost 1 base and 1 base respectively, with 12 bases between them. The germline gives CDR1 LNHDA, CDR2 SQIVND (reference sequence). The CDR3 reads CASSIVGGTGTDTQYF. The DNA of the CDR3 is TGTGCCAGTAGTATAGTAGGCGGGACGGGCACAGATACGCAGTATTTT.